The entry below gives a single T cell receptor (beta chain) sequence along with its context. What antigen it recognizes has not been identified. Base-call qualities are not available, and no considerably larger clone is one nucleotide away. The sample belongs to a study of identifying expanded T cells in peripheral blood (dated by TCRdb to about 2019). For the study in its entirety: Four technical replicates, made by sequencing separate aliquots from the same pool of genomic DNA, were compared pairwise.

Study-wide findings and limitations: Across all healthy-donor time intervals, the beta-binomial model significantly lowered both the number of clones called differentially abundant and the false-positive rate. Between technical replicates the binomial model flagged 0.9 to 1.5 differentially abundant clones, whereas over around 2 weeks the binomial model flagged about 15 and over approximately 4 weeks about 19. For all healthy donors, the variance in clone template counts between roughly 2-week samples rose significantly as total template count increased. The authors expected that biological variance in healthy repertoires might rise further over much longer intervals, such as months to years.

The immunoSEQ Assay, which relies on bias-controlled multiplex PCR amplification of genomic DNA, was used to profile TCRbeta CDR3 regions. In the original analysis: The absolute abundance of each unique TCRbeta CDR3 region was quantified after sequences were collapsed and filtered. Two models were used to test differential abundance: a binomial model (Fisher-equivalent) and a beta-binomial model that adds time-dependent variance fitted from healthy donors. Clones with fewer than 5 combined templates were removed, and differential abundance was called for clones with a Benjamini-Hochberg FDR below 0.01. The form v = (b*log(k)+a)^2 was used to model beta-binomial variance as a function of total template count across the two samples. TCRdb provides this immuneACCESS table in a form limited to in-frame rearrangements. Some clones are lacking; in checked studies, under half of them reflect an unresolved V gene, and why the rest are absent is not known. The D gene and trimming were derived from the DNA, and the V and J assignments and clone size from that table. Recorded for this sample are around 100,000 clones; around 89% of them occurred a single time. 16% of the sample lies in the top ten.

CDR1 and CDR2 (MDHEN, SYDVKM) derive from the germline V gene. The CDR3 goes from the cysteine to the phenylalanine over 15 residues. The CDR3 DNA has 45 bases and is translated from base 1. From V the trimming removes 3 bases and from J it removes 1 base, while the gene matches leave 6 bases of the junction unaccounted for. No immune events such as infections were documented for the healthy donors during the collection period. Blood repertoires from healthy donors were used as a training cohort for calibrating time-dependent variance in a beta-binomial model of differential abundance of T-cell clones. There were roughly 10 healthy donors in the training cohort, of whom 3 were female and 7 were male. An age range of roughly 29 to 65 years, with an average of roughly 40 years, was recorded for the donors. Whole blood, obtained from a commercial supplier, was collected from each healthy donor at three time points spaced roughly 14 days apart. Genomic DNA was extracted from unsorted whole blood for immunosequencing.

The sequence joins TRBV28 to TRBJ2-7, with 7 middle bases fitting TRBD1. This sequence was found in a person between 18 and 75 years old in good health. Sequencing was performed on blood. The CDR3 corresponds to CASSLGNRGSYEQYF. The nucleotide sequence is given as TGTGCCAGCAGTTTGGGGAACAGGGGATCCTACGAGCAGTACTTC.